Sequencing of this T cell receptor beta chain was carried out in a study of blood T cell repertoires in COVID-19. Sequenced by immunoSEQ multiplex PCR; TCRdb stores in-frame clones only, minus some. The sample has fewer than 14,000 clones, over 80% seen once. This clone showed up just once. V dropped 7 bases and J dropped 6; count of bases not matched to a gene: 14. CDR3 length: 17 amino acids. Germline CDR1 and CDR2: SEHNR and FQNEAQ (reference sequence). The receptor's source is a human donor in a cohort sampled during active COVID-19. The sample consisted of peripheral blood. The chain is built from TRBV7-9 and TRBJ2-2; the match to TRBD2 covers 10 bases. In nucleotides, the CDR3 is TGTGCCAGCACCCGAGATGTCTCAGCGGGAGGGTCCGGGGAGCTGTTTTTT. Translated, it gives CASTRDVSAGGSGELFF.